This TCR beta chain originates from a study of T cells in Graves' hyperthyroidism and ophthalmopathy (dated by TCRdb to 2018 to 2020). Concerning the study at large: Peripheral blood was collected at initial diagnosis, before any treatment. After blood sampling, hyperthyroidism patients were treated with methimazole at a starting dose of 30 mg daily, and ophthalmopathy patients were treated with high-dose intravenous methylprednisolone. The paper describes TCR Vbeta CDR3 sequencing of around 140 peripheral blood samples, made up of roughly 40 ophthalmopathy patients, around 73 hyperthyroidism patients and 17 progressor patients. Prospective prediction of ophthalmopathy was tested in an independent validation cohort of approximately 18 hyperthyroidism patients and 17 patients who later progressed to ophthalmopathy. For training and testing, the 100 or so patients in the discovery cohort were randomly divided in a 7:3 ratio. Thyroid tissue and blood T-cell repertoires from several Graves' hyperthyroidism patients were also compared in the study. TCR V-J signatures able to tell the groups apart were searched for in a discovery cohort of 90 to 100 patients, of whom 43 had Graves' ophthalmopathy and around 57 had stable Graves' hyperthyroidism. The research as a whole found: A 13 V-J signature model separated ophthalmopathy from stable hyperthyroidism, with over 85% sensitivity and just under 84% specificity in cross-validation and 80%/75% in testing. Sample size was not statistically predetermined, and blinding of investigators to group allocation was not performed. Blood samples also contained most of the expanded thyroid clonotypes (frequency above 0.001), which suggests that blood repertoires may reflect thyroid immune responses. In validation, progression to ophthalmopathy was predicted by the model with 70% to 71% sensitivity and just over 72% specificity, a median of 6.5 months before onset.

V and J lose 0 bases and 8 bases, and a span of 16 bases separates them. CDR1 and CDR2 are read off the germline V gene as ENHRY and SYGVKD. From the cysteine through the phenylalanine, the CDR3 covers 15 amino acids. The only DNA kept is the CDR3, 45 bases in frame from the first base. Amplification of TCR beta CDR3 regions was carried out from RNA transcripts. The first round of RT-PCR for the TCR CDR3 was performed with the HTBI primer set and the Qiagen OneStep RT-PCR kit. A second multiplex PCR round built the libraries, followed by size selection and purification. Libraries were sequenced paired-end with 100 bp reads on an Illumina HiSeq2000. Per the authors' processing: SOAPnuke was used to process the raw data, removing reads that contained adapters or uncalled bases, had a mean Phred below 15, or lacked an exact match to the constant primer or identifier. High-quality paired reads were merged with COPE v1.2.5, and unique nucleotide sequences were defined as clonotypes. MiTCR v1.1 was used to align clonotypes to the IMGT TRBV, TRBD and TRBJ reference segments. The analysis included only V-J combinations with a frequency above 0.0001, which together covered roughly 99% of the repertoires. A TCS score was defined as the ratio between F50 (clonal expansion) and ExV (chaos), using BLOSUM62-based TCRdist between CDR3 peptides within each V-J. Welch's t-statistics and random forest reduced some 510 V-J features to 10 to 15, which were used in a naive Bayes classifier (R e1071). The public reads were quality trimmed at Q25 with fastp and then assembled into clones with MiXCR by TCRdb, keeping productive beta chains. Rows merge per CDR3 protein into single entries with the most common DNA and genes. V and J calls and clone size were set by TCRdb, not the authors. Within this sample are 100,000 to 140,000 distinct CDR3 sequences, with about 17% of them counted one time only. The ten largest clones represent around 44% of the sample.

Stable Graves' hyperthyroidism was defined as the absence of progression to ophthalmopathy over 18 months of follow-up. Hyperthyroidism patients were newly diagnosed, had a disease duration of under 2 months, and were aged 18 to 65 years. The study excluded patients with uncontrolled infections, other autoimmune diseases, pregnancy or lactation. Diagnoses were based on clinical symptoms, serum thyroxine and TRAb, thyroid ultrasound and orbital computed tomography. Ficoll-Paque density gradient centrifugation was used to isolate PBMCs from 8 to 10 ml of fresh peripheral blood. Trizol reagent was used to extract total RNA, and RNA quality was then checked on an Agilent 2100 Bioanalyzer. This clonotype has at least ten counts. Its antigen is currently not known. Per-base qualities were not stored, and no clone one base away is much larger.

Sequenced input: blood. The chain couples TRBV10-3 to TRBJ1-1, with TRBD1 perhaps the D gene, on 6 matching bases. The sequence was collected from a woman in her forties or fifties with Graves' hyperthyroidism. The sequenced DNA: TGTGCCATCAGTGAGTCCGCGGGGACACGGGAGGAAGCTTTCTTT. Translated, this gives CAISESAGTREEAFF.